This paragraph reports one TCR beta chain. The antigen remains unidentified. These data are taken from a study of cytomegalovirus exposure and HLA in healthy donors. Though probably carrying unrecorded immune exposures, donors were nominally healthy at sampling. V was clipped by 0 bases and J by 4 bases; unmatched bases: 3. This CDR3 contains 16 residues. Germline CDR1 reads SGHRS; CDR2 reads YFSETQ. Vbeta (60) and Jbeta (13) primers were used in the PCR. Profiled with immunoSEQ multiplex PCR; TCRdb holds only in-frame clones, not every one. The sample gives 150,000 or so clones, 70% to 80% of which show up once; approximately 8% is in the top ten. Overall study findings and caveats: Most TCR beta V segments were productive about 87% or about 30% of the time in an earlier analysis.

The chain employs TRBV5-1 and TRBJ2-3; 12 bases align to TRBD2. The sample was PBMCs. The receptor's source is a man aged 25 to 40 in good health and CMV-seropositive. This CDR3 reads CASSLGLAGAADTQYF. CDR3 DNA sequence: TGCGCCAGCAGCTTGGGACTAGCGGGAGCCGCAGATACGCAGTATTTT.